This T cell receptor (beta chain) is drawn from a study of blood T cell repertoires in COVID-19. Germline V lookup: CDR1 ENHRY, CDR2 SYGVKD. The trim removed 10 bases at V and 7 bases at J, leaving 2 bases unmatched. The CDR3 spans 12 residues. TCRdb's table, derived via immunoSEQ multiplex PCR, lists solely in-frame clones and lacks some. The data contain around 97,000 clones, more than 70% of them singletons. The V gene is TRBV10-3, the J gene TRBJ1-6; 9 positions agree with TRBD1. The source material was peripheral blood. The receptor comes from a woman older than 75 in a cohort sampled during active COVID-19. CDR3: CATGTGNSPLHF. DNA for the CDR3: TGTGCCACCGGGACAGGGAATTCACCCCTCCACTTT.